Below, 4 T cell receptor beta chains from the same sample are listed, as sequenced in a study of blood T cell repertoires in COVID-19. Profiled with immunoSEQ multiplex PCR; TCRdb holds only in-frame clones, not every one. The sample contains approximately 250,000 clones, approximately 79% of which appear only once. The specimen sequenced was PBMCs or T cells enriched from blood (not recorded which). These receptors came from a man aged 30 to 45 with acute COVID-19.

The rearrangement links TRBV7-9 to TRBJ2-7, with 10 bases fitting TRBD1. Germline assignment: CDR1 SEHNR and CDR2 FQNEAQ (reference sequence). Unmatched junction bases numbered 3, after V lost 3 bases and J lost 4 bases. CDR3 length: 14 residues. The DNA for the CDR3 is TGTGCCAGCAGCTTGGGACAGGGGTTTTACGAGCAGTACGTC. Translation: CASSLGQGFYEQYV.

This chain connects TRBV9 to TRBJ2-2; no clear D. V was shortened by 4 bases and J by 0 bases, with 7 bases between the two germline ends. The CDR3 runs to 14 residues. Per germline, CDR1 SGDLS and CDR2 YYNGEE. CDR3 sequence (DNA): TGTGCCAGCAGCCCTTTCCCGAACACCGGGGAGCTGTTTTTT. Translating gives CASSPFPNTGELFF. Full variable domain (missing parts from reference TRBV9 and TRBJ2-2): DSGVTQTPKHLITATGQRVTLRCSPRSGDLSVYWYQQSLDQGLQFLIQYYNGEERAKGNILERFSAQQFPDLHSELNLSSLELGDSALYFCASSPFPNTGELFFGEGSRLTVL.

This rearrangement joins TRBV7-9 to TRBJ2-3; 10 bases map to TRBD1. In germline, CDR1 is SEHNR, CDR2 FQNEAQ (reference sequence). This CDR3 comprises 15 residues. The ends lost 6 bases at V and 0 bases at J; junction bases unmatched: 3. The CDR3, as DNA: TGTGCCAGCAGTAGGACAGGGGGTAGCACAGATACGCAGTATTTT. It encodes CASSRTGGSTDTQYF.

V gene TRBV18 combines with J gene TRBJ1-1, with a possible D match to TRBD1 (5 bases). The CDR3 has 16 amino acids. Germline CDR1 and CDR2: KGHSH and LQKENI. The germline V and J ends were trimmed by 1 base and 0 bases, with 12 bases remaining between them. CDR3: CASSPLVQGLNTEAFF. CDR3 nucleotides: TGTGCCAGCTCACCACTTGTGCAGGGTTTGAACACTGAAGCTTTCTTT.